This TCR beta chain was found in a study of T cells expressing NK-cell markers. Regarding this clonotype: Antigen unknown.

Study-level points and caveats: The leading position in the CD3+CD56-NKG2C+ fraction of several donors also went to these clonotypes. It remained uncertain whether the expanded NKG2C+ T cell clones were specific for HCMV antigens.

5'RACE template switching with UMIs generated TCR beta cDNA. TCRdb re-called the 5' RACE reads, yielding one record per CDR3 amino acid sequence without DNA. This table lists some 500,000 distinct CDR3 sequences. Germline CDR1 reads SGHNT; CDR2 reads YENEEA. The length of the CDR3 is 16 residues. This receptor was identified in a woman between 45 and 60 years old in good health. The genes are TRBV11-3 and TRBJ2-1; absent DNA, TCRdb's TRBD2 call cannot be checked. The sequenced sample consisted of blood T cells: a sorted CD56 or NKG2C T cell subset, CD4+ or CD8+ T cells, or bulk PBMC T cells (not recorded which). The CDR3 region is CASSPAGGSRVNEQFF.